The 8 T cell receptor beta chains in this list originate from one sample, sequenced in a study of blood T cell repertoires in COVID-19. Only in-frame clones appear in the TCRdb table, and some are missing; sequencing was by immunoSEQ multiplex PCR. Of hundreds of thousands of clones detected, approximately 90% appear once; the ten largest clones hold approximately 4.1%. The sequencing input was PBMCs or T cells enriched from blood (not recorded which). These receptors were collected from a man aged 25-45 years who had recovered from COVID-19.

For the CDR3, the DNA is TGTGCCAGCAGACCGACAGGGGCAAACAATCAGCCCCAGCATTTT. Its protein is CASRPTGANNQPQHF. The chain is built from TRBV2 and TRBJ1-5; TRBD1 matches 8 bases. The CDR3 is made up of 15 amino acids. In germline, CDR1 is SNHLY, CDR2 FYNNEI. V gave up 6 bases and J gave up 3 bases; unmatched junction bases: 7.

The chain has TRBV3-1 (or the pseudogene TRBV3-2) and TRBJ2-7, with D possibly matching TRBD1 (5 bases). Germline assignment: CDR1 LGHDT and CDR2 YNNKEL (reference sequence). The CDR3 length is 13 residues. Trimming left V 1 base short and J 4 bases short, with 8 bases between. The CDR3 DNA reads as TGTGCCAGCAGCCAAGGATCAGGGTACGAGCAGTACTTC. Amino acid sequence: CASSQGSGYEQYF.

This rearrangement joins TRBV29-1 to TRBJ2-4; TRBD2 agrees at 8 bases. Trimming at V came to 1 base and at J to 7 bases, leaving 6 bases not matched to a gene. Germline-derived CDR1 and CDR2 are SQVTM and ANQGSEA. This CDR3 has 14 residues. CDR3 protein: CSVEVAGGHNIQYF. CDR3 coding DNA: TGCAGCGTTGAAGTGGCGGGGGGCCACAACATTCAGTACTTC.

The chain links TRBV7-9 to TRBJ1-2, with 7 nucleotides matching TRBD1. The J segment lost 5 bases and the V segment lost 3 bases, leaving 6 bases of the junction unmatched. The germline V gene encodes CDR1 SEHNR and CDR2 FQNEAQ (reference sequence). The CDR3 is made up of 14 amino acids. The CDR3 region has the DNA TGTGCCAGCAGCTTCCTGACAGGGCCTTATGGCTACACCTTC. It codes for CASSFLTGPYGYTF.

The genes are TRBV6-1 and TRBJ1-6; D ambiguous. The CDR3 is 13 amino acids. The germline gives CDR1 MNHNS, CDR2 SASEGT. V was shortened by 3 bases and J by 9 bases, with 9 bases between the two germline ends. CDR3 sequence: CASSDLDFSPLHF. CDR3 bases: TGTGCCAGCAGTGACCTTGACTTTTCACCCCTCCACTTT.

The chain couples TRBV6-2 or TRBV6-3 to TRBJ1-2; D gene uncertain. The CDR3 is 16 residues long. Per the germline V gene, CDR1 is MNHEY and CDR2 is SVGEGT. V was cut by 0 bases and J by 7 bases, with 18 bases left in between. This CDR3 is CASSYSIAGFPSGYTF. CDR3 bases: TGTGCCAGCAGTTACTCGATTGCGGGGTTCCCTAGTGGCTACACCTTC.

V and J are TRBV12-3 or TRBV12-4 and TRBJ2-5; tentative D call: TRBD2 (6 bases). This CDR3 spans 13 amino acids. V lost 5 bases to trimming and J lost 3 bases, with 10 bases between them. The CDR3 reads CASSPGAKETQYF. CDR3 sequence (DNA): TGTGCCAGCAGTCCGGGAGCTAAAGAGACCCAGTACTTC.

Only a few counts were recorded for this clone. The chain employs TRBV7-2 and TRBJ1-4, with D possibly matching TRBD1 (5 bases). There are 15 residues in the CDR3. Looked up from germline, CDR1 is SGHTA and CDR2 is FQGNSA. V was cut by 5 bases and J by 4 bases, with 14 bases left in between. The CDR3 sequence: CASSRSGGVNEKLFF. In DNA form, the CDR3 reads TGTGCCAGCAGCCGCAGCGGGGGGGTTAATGAAAAACTGTTTTTT.